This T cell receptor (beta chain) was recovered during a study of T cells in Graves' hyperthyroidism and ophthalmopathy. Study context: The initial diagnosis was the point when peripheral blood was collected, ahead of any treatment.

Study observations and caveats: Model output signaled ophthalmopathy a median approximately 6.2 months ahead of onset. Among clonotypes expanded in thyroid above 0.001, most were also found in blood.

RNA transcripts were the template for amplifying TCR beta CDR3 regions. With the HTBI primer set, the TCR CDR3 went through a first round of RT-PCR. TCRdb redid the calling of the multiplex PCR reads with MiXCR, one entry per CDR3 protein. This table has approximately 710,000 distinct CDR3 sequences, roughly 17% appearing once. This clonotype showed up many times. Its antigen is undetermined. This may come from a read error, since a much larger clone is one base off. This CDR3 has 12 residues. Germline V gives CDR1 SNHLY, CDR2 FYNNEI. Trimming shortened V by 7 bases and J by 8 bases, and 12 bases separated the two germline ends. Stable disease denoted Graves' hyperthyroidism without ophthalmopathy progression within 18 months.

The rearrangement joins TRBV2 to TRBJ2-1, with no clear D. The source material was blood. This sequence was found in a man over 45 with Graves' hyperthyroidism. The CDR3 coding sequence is TGTGCCAGCACGACTGACGTGGATGAGCAGTTCTTC. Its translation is CASTTDVDEQFF.